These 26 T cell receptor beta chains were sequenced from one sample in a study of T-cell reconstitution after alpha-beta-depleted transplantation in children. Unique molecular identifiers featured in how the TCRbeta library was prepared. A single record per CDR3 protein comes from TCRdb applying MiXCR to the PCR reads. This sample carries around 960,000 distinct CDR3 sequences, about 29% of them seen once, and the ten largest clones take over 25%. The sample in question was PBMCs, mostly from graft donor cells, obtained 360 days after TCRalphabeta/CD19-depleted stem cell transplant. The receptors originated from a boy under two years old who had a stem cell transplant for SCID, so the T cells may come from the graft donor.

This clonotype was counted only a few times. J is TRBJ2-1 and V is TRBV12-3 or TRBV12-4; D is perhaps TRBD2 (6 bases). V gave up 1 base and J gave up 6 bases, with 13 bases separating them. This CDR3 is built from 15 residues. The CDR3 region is CASSLGRTTPNEQFF. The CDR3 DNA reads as TGTGCCAGCAGTTTAGGTAGGACTACACCCAATGAGCAGTTCTTC.

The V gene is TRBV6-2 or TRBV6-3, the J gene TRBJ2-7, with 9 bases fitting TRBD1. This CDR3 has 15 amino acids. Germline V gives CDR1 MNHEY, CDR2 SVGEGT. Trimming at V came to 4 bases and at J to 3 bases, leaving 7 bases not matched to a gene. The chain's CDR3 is CASSSRDRVGYEQYF. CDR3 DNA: TGTGCCAGCAGTTCACGGGACAGGGTCGGCTACGAGCAGTACTTC.

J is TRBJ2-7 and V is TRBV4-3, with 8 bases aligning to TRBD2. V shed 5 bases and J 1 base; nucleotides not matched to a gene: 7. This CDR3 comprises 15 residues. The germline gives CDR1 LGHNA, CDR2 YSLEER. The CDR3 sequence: CASSASGGPSYEQYF. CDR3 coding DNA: TGCGCCAGCAGCGCGAGCGGGGGCCCATCCTACGAGCAGTACTTC.

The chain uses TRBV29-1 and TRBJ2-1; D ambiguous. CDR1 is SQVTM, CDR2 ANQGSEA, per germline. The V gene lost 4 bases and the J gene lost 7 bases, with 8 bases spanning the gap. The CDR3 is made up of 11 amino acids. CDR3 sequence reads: CSVGRENEQFF. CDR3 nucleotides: TGCAGCGTTGGTCGAGAGAATGAGCAGTTCTTC.

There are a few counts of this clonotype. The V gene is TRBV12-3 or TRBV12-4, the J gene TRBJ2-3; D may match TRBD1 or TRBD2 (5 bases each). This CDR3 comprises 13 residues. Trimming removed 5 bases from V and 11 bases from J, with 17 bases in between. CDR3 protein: CASSSTGTGGQYF. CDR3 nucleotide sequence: TGTGCCAGCAGTAGTACCGGGACGGGTGGGCAGTATTTT.

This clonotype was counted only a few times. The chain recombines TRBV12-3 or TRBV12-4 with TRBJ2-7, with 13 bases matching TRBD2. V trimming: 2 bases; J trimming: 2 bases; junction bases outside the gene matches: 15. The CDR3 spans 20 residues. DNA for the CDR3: TGTGCCAGCAGTTTAAATGGGAGGACTAGCGGGGGTCAAAGTACCTACGAGCAGTACTTC. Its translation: CASSLNGRTSGGQSTYEQYF.

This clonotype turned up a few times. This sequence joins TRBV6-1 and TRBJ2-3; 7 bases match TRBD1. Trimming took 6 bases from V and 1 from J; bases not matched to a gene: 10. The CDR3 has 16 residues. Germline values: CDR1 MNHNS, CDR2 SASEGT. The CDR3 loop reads CASRPTGAPGTDTQYF. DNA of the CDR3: TGTGCCAGCAGACCTACAGGGGCCCCGGGCACAGATACGCAGTATTTT.

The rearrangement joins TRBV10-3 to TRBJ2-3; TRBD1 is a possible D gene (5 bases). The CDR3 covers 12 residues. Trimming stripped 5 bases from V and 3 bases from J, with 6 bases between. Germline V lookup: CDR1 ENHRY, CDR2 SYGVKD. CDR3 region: CAISKGTDTQYF. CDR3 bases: TGTGCCATCAGTAAGGGGACAGATACGCAGTATTTT.

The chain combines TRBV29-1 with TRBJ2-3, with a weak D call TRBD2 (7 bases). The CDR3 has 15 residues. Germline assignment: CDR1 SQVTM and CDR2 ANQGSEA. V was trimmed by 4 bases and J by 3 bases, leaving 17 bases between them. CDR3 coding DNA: TGCAGCGTTGGAGGGGGGGGACGAGGGACAGATACGCAGTATTTT. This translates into CSVGGGGRGTDTQYF.

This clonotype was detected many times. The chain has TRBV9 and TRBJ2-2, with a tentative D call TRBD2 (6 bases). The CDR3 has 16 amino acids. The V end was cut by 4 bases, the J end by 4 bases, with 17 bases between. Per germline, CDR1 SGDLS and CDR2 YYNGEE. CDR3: CASSPSPGLSTGELFF. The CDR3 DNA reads TGTGCCAGCAGCCCGAGCCCGGGACTCAGCACCGGGGAGCTGTTTTTT.

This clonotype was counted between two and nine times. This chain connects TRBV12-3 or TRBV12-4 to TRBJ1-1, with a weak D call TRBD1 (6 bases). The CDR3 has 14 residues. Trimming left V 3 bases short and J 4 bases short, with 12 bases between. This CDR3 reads CASSLEGGFTEAFF. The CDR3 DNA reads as TGTGCCAGCAGTTTGGAGGGGGGCTTCACTGAAGCTTTCTTT.

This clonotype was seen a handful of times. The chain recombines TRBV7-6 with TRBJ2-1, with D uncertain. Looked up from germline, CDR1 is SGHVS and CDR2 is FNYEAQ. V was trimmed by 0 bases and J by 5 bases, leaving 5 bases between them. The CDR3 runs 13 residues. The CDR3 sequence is CASSLATHNEQFF. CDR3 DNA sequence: TGTGCCAGCAGCTTAGCAACCCACAATGAGCAGTTCTTC. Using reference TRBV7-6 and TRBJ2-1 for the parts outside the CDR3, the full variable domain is GAGVSQSPRYKVTKRGQDVALRCDPISGHVSLYWYRQALGQGPEFLTYFNYEAQQDKSGLPNDRFSAERPEGSISTLTIQRTEQRDSAMYRCASSLATHNEQFFGPGTRLTVL.

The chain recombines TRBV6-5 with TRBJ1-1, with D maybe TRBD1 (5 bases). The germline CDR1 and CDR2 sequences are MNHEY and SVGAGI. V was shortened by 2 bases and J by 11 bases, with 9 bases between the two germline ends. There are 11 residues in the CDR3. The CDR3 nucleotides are TGTGCCAGCAGTTACGGGGGACGGGCTTTCTTT. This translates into CASSYGGRAFF.

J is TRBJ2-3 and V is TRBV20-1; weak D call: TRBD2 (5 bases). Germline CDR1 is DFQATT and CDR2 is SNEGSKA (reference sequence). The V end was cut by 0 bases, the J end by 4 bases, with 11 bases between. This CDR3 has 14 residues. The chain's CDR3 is CSARDGVSSDTQYF. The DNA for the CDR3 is TGCAGTGCTAGAGACGGGGTTTCTTCAGATACGCAGTATTTT.

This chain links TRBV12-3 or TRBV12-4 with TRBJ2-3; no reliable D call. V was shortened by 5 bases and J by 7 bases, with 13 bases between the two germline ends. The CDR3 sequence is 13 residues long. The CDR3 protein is CASSPGPTYTQYF. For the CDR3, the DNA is TGTGCCAGCAGTCCCGGACCTACATATACGCAGTATTTT.

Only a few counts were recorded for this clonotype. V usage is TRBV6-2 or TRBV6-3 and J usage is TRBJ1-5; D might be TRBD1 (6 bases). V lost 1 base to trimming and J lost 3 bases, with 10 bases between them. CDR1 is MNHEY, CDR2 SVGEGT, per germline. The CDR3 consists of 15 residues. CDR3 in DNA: TGTGCCAGCAGTTACTTCACGGGGGCCAATCAGCCCCAGCATTTT. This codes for CASSYFTGANQPQHF.

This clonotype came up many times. The CDR3 nucleotides are TGTGCCAGCACCTCTAATTGGCAGGGAGGGAACACTGAAGCTTTCTTT. Its protein is CASTSNWQGGNTEAFF. The chain uses TRBV6-2 or TRBV6-3 and TRBJ1-1; tentatively, D is TRBD1 (5 bases). Trimming shortened V by 7 bases and J by 1 base, and 19 bases separated the two germline ends. The CDR3 is made up of 16 amino acids. The V gene's germline CDR1 is MNHEY and CDR2 SVGEGT.

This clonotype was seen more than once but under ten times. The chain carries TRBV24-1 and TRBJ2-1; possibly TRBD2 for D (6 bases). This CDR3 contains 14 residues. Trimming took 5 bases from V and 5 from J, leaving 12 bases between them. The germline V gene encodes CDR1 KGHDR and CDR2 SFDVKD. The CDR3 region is CATSGGDSNNEQFF. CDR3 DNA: TGTGCCACCAGTGGGGGGGACTCTAACAATGAGCAGTTCTTC.

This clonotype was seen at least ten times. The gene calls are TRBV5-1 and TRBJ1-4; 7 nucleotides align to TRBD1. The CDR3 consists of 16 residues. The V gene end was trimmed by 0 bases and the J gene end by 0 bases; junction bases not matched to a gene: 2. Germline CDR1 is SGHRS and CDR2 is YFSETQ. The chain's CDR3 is CASSLEGQTTNEKLFF. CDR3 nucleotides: TGCGCCAGCAGCTTGGAGGGACAGACAACTAATGAAAAACTGTTTTTT.

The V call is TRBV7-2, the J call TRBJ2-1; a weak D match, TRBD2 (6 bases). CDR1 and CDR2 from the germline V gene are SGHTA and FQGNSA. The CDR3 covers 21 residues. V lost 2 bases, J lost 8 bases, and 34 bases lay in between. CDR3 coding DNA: TGTGCCAGCAGCTTATCCCTCGCTGGGGGGTCCCTTGGTCCCTTAACCCATGAGCAGTTCTTC. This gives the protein CASSLSLAGGSLGPLTHEQFF.

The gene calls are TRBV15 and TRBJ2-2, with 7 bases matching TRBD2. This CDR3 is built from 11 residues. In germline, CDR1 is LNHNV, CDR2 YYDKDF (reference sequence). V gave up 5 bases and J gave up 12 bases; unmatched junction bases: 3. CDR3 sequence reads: CATSGGVKLFF. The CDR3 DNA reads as TGTGCCACCAGCGGGGGGGTGAAGCTGTTTTTT.

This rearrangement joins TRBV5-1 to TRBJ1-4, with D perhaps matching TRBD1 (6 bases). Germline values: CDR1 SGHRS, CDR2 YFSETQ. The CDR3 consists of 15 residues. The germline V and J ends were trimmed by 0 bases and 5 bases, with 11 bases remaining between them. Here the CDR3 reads CASSLGTVLNEKLFF. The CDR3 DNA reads TGCGCCAGCAGCTTGGGGACAGTTCTAAATGAAAAACTGTTTTTT.

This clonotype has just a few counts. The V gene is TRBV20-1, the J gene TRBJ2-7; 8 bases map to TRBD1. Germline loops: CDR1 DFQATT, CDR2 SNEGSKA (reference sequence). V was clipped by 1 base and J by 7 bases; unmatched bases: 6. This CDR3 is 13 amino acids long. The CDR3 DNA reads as TGCAGTGCTAGAGCGTGGACAGGGAAGGAGCAGTACTTC. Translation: CSARAWTGKEQYF.

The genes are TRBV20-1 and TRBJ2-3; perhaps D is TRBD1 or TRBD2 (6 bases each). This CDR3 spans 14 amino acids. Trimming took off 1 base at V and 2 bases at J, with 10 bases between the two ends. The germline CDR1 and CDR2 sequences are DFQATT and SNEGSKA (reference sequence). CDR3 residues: CSARGGRDTDTQYF. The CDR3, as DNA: TGCAGTGCTAGAGGGGGGCGGGACACAGATACGCAGTATTTT.

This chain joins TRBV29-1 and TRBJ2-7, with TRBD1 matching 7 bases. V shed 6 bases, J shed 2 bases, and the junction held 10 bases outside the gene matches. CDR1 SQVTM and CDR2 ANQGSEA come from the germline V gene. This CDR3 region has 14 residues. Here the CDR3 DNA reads TGCAGCGTCGCCTCCGACAGGGACCCCTACGAGCAGTACTTC. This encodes CSVASDRDPYEQYF.

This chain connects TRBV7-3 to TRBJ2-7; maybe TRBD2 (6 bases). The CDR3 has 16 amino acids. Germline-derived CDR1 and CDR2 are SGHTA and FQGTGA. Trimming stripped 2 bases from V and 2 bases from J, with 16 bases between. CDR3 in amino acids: CASSLGGGMGTYEQYF. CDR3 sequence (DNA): TGTGCCAGCAGCTTAGGCGGAGGGATGGGCACCTACGAGCAGTACTTC.